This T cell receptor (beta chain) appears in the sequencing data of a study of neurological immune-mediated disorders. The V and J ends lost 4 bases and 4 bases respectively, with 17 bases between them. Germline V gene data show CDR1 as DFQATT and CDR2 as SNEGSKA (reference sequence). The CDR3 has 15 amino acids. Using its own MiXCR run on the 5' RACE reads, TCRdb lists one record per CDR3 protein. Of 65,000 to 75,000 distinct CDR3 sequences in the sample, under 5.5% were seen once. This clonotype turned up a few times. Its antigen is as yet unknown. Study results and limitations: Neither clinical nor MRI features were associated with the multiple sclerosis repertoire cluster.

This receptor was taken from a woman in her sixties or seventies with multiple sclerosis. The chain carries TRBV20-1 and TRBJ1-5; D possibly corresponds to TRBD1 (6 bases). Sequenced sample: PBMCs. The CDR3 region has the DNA TGCAGTGCTAATTCAGGGGTTGGGAAAAATCAGCCCCAGCATTTT. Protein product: CSANSGVGKNQPQHF.